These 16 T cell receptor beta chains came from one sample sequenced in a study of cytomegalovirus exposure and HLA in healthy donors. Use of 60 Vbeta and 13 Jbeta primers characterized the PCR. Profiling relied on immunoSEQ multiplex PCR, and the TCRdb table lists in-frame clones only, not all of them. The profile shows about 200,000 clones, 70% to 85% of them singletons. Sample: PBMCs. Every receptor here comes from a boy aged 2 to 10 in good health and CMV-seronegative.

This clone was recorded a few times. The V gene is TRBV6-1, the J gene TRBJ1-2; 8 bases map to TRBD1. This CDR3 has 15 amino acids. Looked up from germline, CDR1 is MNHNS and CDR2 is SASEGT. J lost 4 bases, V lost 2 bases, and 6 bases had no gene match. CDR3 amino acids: CASSENVGQGYGYTF. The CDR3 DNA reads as TGTGCCAGCAGTGAAAATGTTGGACAGGGCTATGGCTACACCTTC.

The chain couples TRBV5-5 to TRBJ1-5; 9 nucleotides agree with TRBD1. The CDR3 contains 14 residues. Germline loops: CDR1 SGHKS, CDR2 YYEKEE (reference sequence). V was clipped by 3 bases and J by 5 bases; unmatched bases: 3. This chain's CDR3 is CASSSRDRDQPQHF. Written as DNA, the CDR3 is TGTGCCAGCAGCTCCCGGGACAGGGATCAGCCCCAGCATTTT.

This CDR3 reads CASWGLTTLTEAFF. The CDR3 DNA sequence: TGTGCCAGTTGGGGACTTACCACCCTCACTGAAGCTTTCTTT. This sequence joins TRBV19 and TRBJ1-1; D is perhaps TRBD1 (5 bases). Trimming shortened V by 8 bases and J by 4 bases, and 17 bases separated the two germline ends. Germline CDR1 is LNHDA and CDR2 is SQIVND (reference sequence). The CDR3 loop spans 14 amino acids.

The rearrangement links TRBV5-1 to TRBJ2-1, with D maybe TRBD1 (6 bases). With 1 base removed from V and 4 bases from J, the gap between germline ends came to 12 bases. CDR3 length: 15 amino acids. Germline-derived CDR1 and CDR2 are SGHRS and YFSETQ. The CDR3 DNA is TGCGCCAGCAGCTTGCAGGGGACAATTTACAATGAGCAGTTCTTC. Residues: CASSLQGTIYNEQFF. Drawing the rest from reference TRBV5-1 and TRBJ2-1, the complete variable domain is KAGVTQTPRYLIKTRGQQVTLSCSPISGHRSVSWYQQTPGQGLQFLFEYFSETQRNKGNFPGRFSGRQFSNSRSEMNVSTLELGDSALYLCASSLQGTIYNEQFFGPGTRLTVL.

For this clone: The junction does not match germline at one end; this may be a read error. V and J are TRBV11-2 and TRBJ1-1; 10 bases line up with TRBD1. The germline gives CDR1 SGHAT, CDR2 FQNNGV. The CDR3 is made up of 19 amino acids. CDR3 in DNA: TGTGCCAGCAGCCGATATCCGGGACAGGGGTCAAGTAAGAACTCTGAAGCTTTCTTT. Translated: CASSRYPGQGSSKNSEAFF.

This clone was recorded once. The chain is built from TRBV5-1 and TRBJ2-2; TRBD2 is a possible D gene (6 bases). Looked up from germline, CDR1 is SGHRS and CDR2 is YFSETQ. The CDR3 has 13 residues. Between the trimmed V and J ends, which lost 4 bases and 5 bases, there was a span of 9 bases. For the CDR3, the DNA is TGCGCCAGCAGCCTGACTAGAACCGGGGAGCTGTTTTTT. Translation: CASSLTRTGELFF.

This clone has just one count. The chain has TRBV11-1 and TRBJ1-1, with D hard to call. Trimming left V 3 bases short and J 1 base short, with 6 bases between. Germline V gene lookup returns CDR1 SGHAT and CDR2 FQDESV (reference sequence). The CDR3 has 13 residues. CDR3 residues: CASSFYWNTEAFF. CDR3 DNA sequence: TGTGCCAGCAGCTTTTATTGGAACACTGAAGCTTTCTTT.

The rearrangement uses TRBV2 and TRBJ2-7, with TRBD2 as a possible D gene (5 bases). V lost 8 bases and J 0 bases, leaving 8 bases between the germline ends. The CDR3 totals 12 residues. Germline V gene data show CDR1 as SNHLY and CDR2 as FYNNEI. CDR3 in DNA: TGTGCCAGCGGCCGGGACTCCTACGAGCAGTACTTC. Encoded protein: CASGRDSYEQYF.

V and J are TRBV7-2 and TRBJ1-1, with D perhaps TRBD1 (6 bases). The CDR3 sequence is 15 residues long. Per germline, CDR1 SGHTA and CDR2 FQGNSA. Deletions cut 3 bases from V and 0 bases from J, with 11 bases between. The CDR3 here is CASSFITGMNTEAFF. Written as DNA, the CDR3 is TGTGCCAGCAGCTTTATAACAGGGATGAACACTGAAGCTTTCTTT.

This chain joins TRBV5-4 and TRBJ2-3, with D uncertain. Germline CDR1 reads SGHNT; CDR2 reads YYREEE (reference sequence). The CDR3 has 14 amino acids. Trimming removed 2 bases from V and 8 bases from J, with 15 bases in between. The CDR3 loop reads CASSFSTYGGTQYF. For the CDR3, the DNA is TGTGCCAGCAGCTTTTCCACCTATGGTGGTACGCAGTATTTT.

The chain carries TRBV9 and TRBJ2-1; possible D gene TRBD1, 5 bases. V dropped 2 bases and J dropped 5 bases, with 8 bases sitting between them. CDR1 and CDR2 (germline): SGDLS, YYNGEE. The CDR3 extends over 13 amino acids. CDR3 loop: CASSVAGNNEQFF. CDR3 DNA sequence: TGTGCCAGCAGCGTTGCAGGGAACAATGAGCAGTTCTTC.

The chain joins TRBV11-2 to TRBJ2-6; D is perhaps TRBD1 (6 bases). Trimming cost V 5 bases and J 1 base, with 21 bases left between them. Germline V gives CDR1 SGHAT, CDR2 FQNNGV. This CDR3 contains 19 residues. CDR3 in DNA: TGTGCCAGCAGCCCGGACAGCCTTAGCAGCAGATCTGGGGCCAACGTCCTGACTTTC. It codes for CASSPDSLSSRSGANVLTF.

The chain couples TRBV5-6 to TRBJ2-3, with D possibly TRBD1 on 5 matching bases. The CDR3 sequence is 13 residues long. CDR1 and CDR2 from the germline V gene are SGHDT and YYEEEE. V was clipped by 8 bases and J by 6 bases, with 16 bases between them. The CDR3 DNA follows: TGTGCCAGTCGACCCTTGGCAGGGGATACGCAGTATTTT. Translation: CASRPLAGDTQYF.

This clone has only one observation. CDR3 sequence: CASIGDRGLPSYGYTF. The CDR3 DNA reads TGTGCCAGCATCGGGGACAGGGGACTTCCGAGCTATGGCTACACCTTC. The chain recombines TRBV6-9 with TRBJ1-2; 10 bases agree with TRBD1. This CDR3 is built from 16 residues. Trimming took 7 bases from V and 4 from J; bases not matched to a gene: 12. Germline CDR1 reads MNHGY; CDR2 reads SVAAGI.

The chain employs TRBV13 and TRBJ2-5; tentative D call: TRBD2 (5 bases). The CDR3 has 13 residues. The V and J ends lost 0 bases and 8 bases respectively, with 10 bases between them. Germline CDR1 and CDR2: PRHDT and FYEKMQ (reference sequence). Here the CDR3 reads CASSLGASPTQYF. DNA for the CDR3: TGTGCCAGCAGCTTAGGGGCTAGCCCCACCCAGTACTTC.

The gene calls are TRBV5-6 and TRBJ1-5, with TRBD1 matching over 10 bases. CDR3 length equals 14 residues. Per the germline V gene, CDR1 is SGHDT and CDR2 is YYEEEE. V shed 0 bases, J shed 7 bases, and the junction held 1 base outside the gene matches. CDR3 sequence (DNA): TGTGCCAGCAGCTTGGGGACAGGGGGACAGCCCCAGCATTTT. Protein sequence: CASSLGTGGQPQHF. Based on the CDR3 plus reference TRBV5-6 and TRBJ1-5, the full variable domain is DAGVTQSPTHLIKTRGQQVTLRCSPKSGHDTVSWYQQALGQGPQFIFQYYEEEERQRGNFPDRFSGHQFPNYSSELNVNALLLGDSALYLCASSLGTGGQPQHFGDGTRLSIL.